Listed below are T cell receptor beta chains from one sample, sequenced in a study of blood T cell repertoires in COVID-19. Some clones are missing from TCRdb's copy, which holds only in-frame ones; the method was immunoSEQ multiplex PCR. Of about 100,000 clones listed, about 91% were seen once; the top ten hold around 4%. The sequencing input was peripheral blood. The receptor set was obtained from a man aged 18 to 30 with acute or convalescent COVID-19. Each CDR3 is given with its conserved first and last residue. A D gene is named only where the DNA matches it firmly. Clone size appears in some rows only: once, few, many, or a class for an expanded clone.

j_call v_call d_call clone_size cdr3_aa cdr3_nt
TRBJ2-7 TRBV9 . . CASSVDSLSYEQYF TGTGCCAGCAGCGTAGATTCTCTATCCTACGAGCAGTACTTC
TRBJ1-3 TRBV5-6 TRBD1 once CASSPSTGGTSGNTIYF TGTGCCAGCAGCCCATCGACAGGGGGGACCTCTGGAAACACCATATATTTT
TRBJ1-5 TRBV6-1 TRBD1 . CASSDPRQGDQPQHF TGTGCCAGCAGTGACCCCCGACAGGGAGATCAGCCCCAGCATTTT
TRBJ2-7 TRBV14 TRBD1 . CASSQGWGQLSYEQYF TGTGCCAGCAGCCAAGGCTGGGGACAGCTTTCCTACGAGCAGTACTTC
TRBJ2-7 TRBV11-2 . . CASSLEVGAVSSYEQYF TGTGCCAGCAGCTTAGAAGTAGGGGCAGTAAGCTCCTACGAGCAGTACTTC
TRBJ1-1 TRBV4-2 . once CASSQDRTASRFEAFF TGTGCCAGCAGCCAAGATCGGACAGCATCTAGATTTGAAGCTTTCTTT
TRBJ1-5 TRBV2 TRBD1 . CASRPGQGAGQPQHF TGTGCCAGCAGGCCGGGACAGGGGGCAGGGCAGCCCCAGCATTTT
TRBJ1-3 TRBV3-1/TRBV3-2 . . CASSQDWQDGNTIYF TGTGCCAGCAGCCAAGATTGGCAGGATGGAAACACCATATATTTT
TRBJ2-1 TRBV2 TRBD1 once CASSALTGGMNEQFF TGTGCCAGCAGCGCCCTGACAGGGGGCATGAATGAGCAGTTCTTC
TRBJ1-2 TRBV27 . . CASSSSRGLEGYTF TGTGCCAGCAGTTCCTCCAGGGGATTGGAGGGCTACACCTTC
TRBJ2-5 TRBV4-1 TRBD2 . CASSQVSGGFGGGTEETQYF TGCGCCAGCAGCCAAGTTTCGGGGGGCTTTGGCGGGGGGACCGAAGAGACCCAGTACTTC
TRBJ2-6 TRBV11-2 TRBD1 few CARQDRALGANVLTF TGTGCCAGGCAGGACAGGGCACTTGGGGCCAACGTCCTGACTTTC
TRBJ2-7 TRBV29-1 TRBD1 . CSANLYRDSQYEQYF TGCAGCGCCAACCTCTACCGGGACAGCCAATACGAGCAGTACTTC
TRBJ2-2 TRBV11-2 . . CASSRSWRNTGELFF TGTGCCAGCAGCCGATCTTGGAGGAACACCGGGGAGCTGTTTTTT
TRBJ2-2 TRBV15 . . CATSRGSRVRSYTGELFF TGTGCCACCAGCAGAGGGTCCAGGGTACGGTCGTACACCGGGGAGCTGTTTTTT
TRBJ1-5 TRBV6-1 . . CASSEAPGMSQHF TGTGCCAGCAGTGAAGCCCCGGGGATGTCCCAGCATTTT
TRBJ1-2 TRBV3-1/TRBV3-2 . few CASSQVAGKAYNGYTF TGTGCCAGCAGCCAAGTGGCAGGGAAAGCATATAATGGCTACACCTTC
TRBJ2-3 TRBV21-1 . . CASSKDVKGAGTGRPF TGTGCCAGCAGCAAAGATGTGAAGGGCGCCGGGACAGGTCGTCCTTTT
TRBJ2-2 TRBV5-6 TRBD2 . CASSLLAGVGTGELFF TGTGCCAGCAGCTTACTAGCGGGAGTGGGCACCGGGGAGCTGTTTTTT
TRBJ1-1 TRBV19 . . CASSNRGPTRGTEAFF TGTGCCAGTAGTAATCGAGGCCCGACTAGAGGCACTGAAGCTTTCTTT
TRBJ1-1 TRBV30 . . CAWSVRKNTEAFF TGTGCCTGGAGTGTGCGTAAGAACACTGAAGCTTTCTTT